These 12 T cell receptor beta chains originate from one sample sequenced in a study of T cells in Graves' hyperthyroidism and ophthalmopathy. Amplification targeted TCR beta CDR3 regions from RNA transcripts. In the first-round RT-PCR of the TCR CDR3, the HTBI primer set was used. Each CDR3 protein is one row after TCRdb ran MiXCR on the multiplex PCR reads. Among about 560,000 distinct CDR3 sequences listed, approximately 15% were seen once. The sample was blood. Receptor source: a woman aged 18 to 35 with Graves' hyperthyroidism.

In DNA, the CDR3 is TGCAGCGTTTTTGGTGTGACGGAGACCAACACTGAAGCTTTCTTT. It codes for CSVFGVTETNTEAFF. The V and J genes are TRBV29-1 and TRBJ1-1; D unclear. V gave up 5 bases and J gave up 2 bases, with 18 bases separating them. The CDR3 loop spans 15 amino acids. Germline CDR1 SQVTM, CDR2 ANQGSEA.

The chain recombines TRBV10-2 with TRBJ1-1, with D possibly matching TRBD1 (6 bases). Germline-derived CDR1 and CDR2 are WSHSY and SAAADI. V lost 7 bases, J lost 8 bases, and 17 bases lay in between. The CDR3 has 13 amino acids. The CDR3 DNA reads as TGCGCCAGCACTTTCGGGACACCGTTAGAAGCTTTCTTT. Its protein product is CASTFGTPLEAFF.

The chain is built from TRBV20-1 and TRBJ1-1; D is unresolved. V was trimmed by 3 bases and J by 2 bases, leaving 13 bases between them. Germline values: CDR1 DFQATT, CDR2 SNEGSKA (reference sequence). The CDR3 has 14 residues. CDR3 amino acids: CSASLGIRNTEAFF. CDR3 DNA: TGCAGTGCTAGTCTAGGGATTCGTAACACTGAAGCTTTCTTT.

The chain is built from TRBV29-1 and TRBJ2-2; maybe TRBD1 (5 bases). The germline CDR1 and CDR2 sequences are SQVTM and ANQGSEA. Between the trimmed V and J ends, which lost 5 bases and 1 base, there was a span of 11 bases. The CDR3 runs 14 residues. CDR3 sequence reads: CSVTGQVNTGELFF. Here the CDR3 DNA reads TGCAGCGTTACAGGACAAGTGAACACCGGGGAGCTGTTTTTT.

Worth noting for this clonotype: Just one base apart from a much larger clone, this may be a read error. The chain has TRBV27 and TRBJ2-1; no firm D call. Germline assignment: CDR1 MNHEY and CDR2 SMNVEV (reference sequence). The CDR3 runs to 16 residues. V was pared by 11 bases and J by 0 bases, with 20 bases between. The CDR3 region is CACLPPATSSYNEQFF. CDR3 bases: TGTGCCTGCCTCCCTCCGGCGACGAGCTCCTACAATGAGCAGTTCTTC.

This clonotype was counted between two and nine times. This chain's CDR3 is CASSQGPLETQYF. CDR3 nucleotide sequence: TGCGCCAGCAGCCAAGGACCCTTGGAGACCCAGTACTTC. The gene calls are TRBV4-1 and TRBJ2-5; no firm D call. Per germline, CDR1 MGHRA and CDR2 YSYEKL. The CDR3 loop spans 13 amino acids. V shed 1 base and J shed 5 bases, with 8 bases lying between them.

The J gene is TRBJ2-2, the V gene TRBV18, with D perhaps matching TRBD1 (5 bases). CDR3 size: 14 residues. V was shortened by 2 bases and J by 3 bases, with 7 bases between the two germline ends. CDR1 KGHSH and CDR2 LQKENI come from the germline V gene. CDR3 in amino acids: CASSPGAHTGELFF. CDR3 in DNA: TGTGCCAGCTCACCAGGGGCGCACACCGGGGAGCTGTTTTTT.

The chain combines TRBV10-1 with TRBJ1-2; D might be TRBD1 (5 bases). CDR3 length: 13 residues. V was trimmed by 4 bases and J by 7 bases, leaving 13 bases between them. Germline CDR1 and CDR2: WNHNN and SYGVQD (reference sequence). CDR3 residues: CASSVSRGSGYTF. CDR3 DNA sequence: TGCGCCAGCAGTGTTTCAAGGGGCTCTGGCTACACCTTC.

This clonotype appeared many times. V usage is TRBV20-1 and J usage is TRBJ2-7; 12 bases are a match to TRBD2. The CDR3 runs 15 residues. Germline lookup yields CDR1 DFQATT and CDR2 SNEGSKA (reference sequence). Trimming at V came to 1 base and at J to 1 base, leaving 2 bases not matched to a gene. DNA for the CDR3: TGCAGTGCTAGAGTAGGACTAGCGGGGTCCTACGAGCAGTACTTC. This encodes CSARVGLAGSYEQYF.

Only a few counts were recorded for this clonotype. V usage is TRBV6-6 and J usage is TRBJ1-5, with no clear D. The germline V gene encodes CDR1 MNHNY and CDR2 SVGAGI (reference sequence). Trimming removed 0 bases from V and 3 bases from J, with 6 bases in between. The CDR3 is 14 amino acids. The DNA for the CDR3 is TGTGCCAGCAGTTACTCGGGGAACAATCAGCCCCAGCATTTT. The encoded protein is CASSYSGNNQPQHF.

This clonotype appeared many times. The gene calls are TRBV18 and TRBJ1-1; TRBD1 aligns across 10 bases. V shed 4 bases, J shed 6 bases, and the junction held 8 bases outside the gene matches. The CDR3 has 15 amino acids. Per the germline V gene, CDR1 is KGHSH and CDR2 is LQKENI. DNA for the CDR3: TGTGCCAGCTCACTCGGGACAGGGGAGGGGGCTGAAGCTTTCTTT. It yields the protein CASSLGTGEGAEAFF. Filled out from reference TRBV18 and TRBJ1-1, the complete variable domain reads NAGVMQNPRHLVRRRGQEARLRCSPMKGHSHVYWYRQLPEEGLKFMVYLQKENIIDESGMPKERFSAEFPKEGPSILRIQQVVRGDSAAYFCASSLGTGEGAEAFFGQGTRLTVV.

This clonotype was observed a handful of times. The chain has TRBV25-1 and TRBJ1-2; D might be TRBD1 (5 bases). Germline CDR1 is MGHDK and CDR2 is SYGVNS. V lost 2 bases, J lost 6 bases, and 13 bases lay in between. The CDR3 totals 14 residues. In nucleotides, the CDR3 is TGTGCCAGCAGTGAAACCGGCAGGGTACATGGCTACACCTTC. Amino acid sequence: CASSETGRVHGYTF.